The sequence of this T cell receptor beta chain was determined in a study of blood T cell repertoires in COVID-19 (dated by TCRdb to about 2020). About the study as a whole: Samples from collaborators originated in the United States, Italy and Spain and spanned both the acute and convalescent phases of COVID-19. The material from the prospective study consisted of cDNA or gDNA derived from T cells, B-cell-depleted T cells, or PBMCs. Subjects who had been exposed to COVID-19, were actively infected with it, or had recovered from it provided the deeply sampled blood TCRbeta repertoires that made up the dataset. The repertoires were made available in a free public database intended to serve as a resource for research on the immune response to SARS-CoV-2. The samples were drawn from two sources: the first 160 participants of the ongoing ImmuneRACE study, and 1,200 or so subjects contributed by 6 global collaborators. A de-identified subject ID, COVID-19 status, age in years and sex were almost always included in the sample metadata. Where HLA class I and class II types were available, the types were taken from metadata supplied by the sample provider, not from assay-based typing.

TCRbeta CDR3 regions were amplified from genomic DNA by means of the immunoSEQ Assay, a bias-controlled multiplex PCR. In the authors' own workflow: Within the assay, amplification of reference gene primers was used to estimate how many nucleated cells each sample contained. To quantify the absolute abundance of each unique TCRbeta CDR3 rearrangement, sequence reads were collapsed and filtered. For each sample, productive Simpson clonality was calculated by taking the square root of Simpson's diversity index across productive rearrangements. TCRdb stores this immuneACCESS table with in-frame sequences only. Part of the clones is absent; in the studies checked, under half of the shortfall reflects unresolved V genes, and no reason is known for the rest. The DNA was the basis for D and trimming; V, J and clone size are from that table. This sample has approximately 100,000 clones in its table, and over 70% of those were observed once. The biggest ten clones account for around 4.7% of the sample.

Of note for this clone: The antigen it recognizes is unknown. No base-level quality is on record; no much larger clone is a single base apart.

Points the paper makes about the study in general: How much clinical and demographic metadata was included differed by source and by participant, and the metadata was provided uncurated.

Via the germline V gene (reference sequence), CDR1 is SGHAT and CDR2 FQDESV. V loses 5 bases of germline sequence and J loses 7 bases, and the interval between the two ends is 6 bases. Including the terminal cysteine and phenylalanine, the CDR3 comprises 11 residues. Kept here is only the CDR3 DNA, which spans 33 bases and is read in frame from base 1. Each collaborating institution followed its own protocols to collect whole blood in K2EDTA tubes. For TCRbeta analysis, collaborator samples were shipped as frozen whole blood, as isolated PBMCs, or as DNA extracted from either sample type. This TCR derives from a human donor in a cohort sampled during active or convalescent COVID-19. The chain is assembled from TRBV11-1 and TRBJ2-1, with the D gene call left open. Sequencing was done on a sample of peripheral blood. The bases read TGTGCCAGCAGCGCGTTTAATGAGCAGTTCTTC. It specifies CASSAFNEQFF.